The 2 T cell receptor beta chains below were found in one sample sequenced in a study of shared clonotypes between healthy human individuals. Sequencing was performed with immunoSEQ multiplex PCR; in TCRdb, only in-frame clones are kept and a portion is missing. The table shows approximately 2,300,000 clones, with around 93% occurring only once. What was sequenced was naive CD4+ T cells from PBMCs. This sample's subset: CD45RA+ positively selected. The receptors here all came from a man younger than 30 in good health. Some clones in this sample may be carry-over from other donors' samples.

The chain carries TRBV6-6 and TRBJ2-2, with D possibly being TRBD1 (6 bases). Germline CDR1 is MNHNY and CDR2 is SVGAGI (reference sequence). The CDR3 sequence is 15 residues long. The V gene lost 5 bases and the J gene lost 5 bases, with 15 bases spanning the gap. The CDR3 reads CASSRGQSDTGELFF. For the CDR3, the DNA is TGTGCCAGCAGTCGCGGACAGTCAGATACCGGGGAGCTGTTTTTT.

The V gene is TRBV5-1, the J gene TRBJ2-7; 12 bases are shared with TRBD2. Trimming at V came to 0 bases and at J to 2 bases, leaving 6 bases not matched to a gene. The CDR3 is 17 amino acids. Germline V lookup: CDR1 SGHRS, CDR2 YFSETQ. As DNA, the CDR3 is TGCGCCAGCAGCTTGGAAGGGCTAGCGGGAGGGCCCTACGAGCAGTACTTC. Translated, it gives CASSLEGLAGGPYEQYF.